Below, 17 T cell receptor beta chains from the same sample are listed, as sequenced in a study of T cells in Graves' hyperthyroidism and ophthalmopathy. TCR beta CDR3 regions were amplified from RNA transcripts. In the first-round RT-PCR of the TCR CDR3, the HTBI primer set was used. Via MiXCR, TCRdb re-called the multiplex PCR reads, giving one row per CDR3 protein. The sample consists of fewer than 550,000 distinct CDR3 sequences, 15% to 17% of them appearing once. Sequences were obtained from blood. The receptors here all came from a woman between 18 and 29 years old with Graves' hyperthyroidism.

This clonotype has at least ten counts. The rearrangement links TRBV28 to TRBJ1-5, with 7 bases fitting TRBD1. V trimming: 7 bases; J trimming: 4 bases; junction bases outside the gene matches: 10. Per germline, CDR1 MDHEN and CDR2 SYDVKM. The CDR3 is 15 residues long. The CDR3 nucleotides read TGTGCCAGCACCCTCTTGACAGGGACGAATCAGCCCCAGCATTTT. Amino acids: CASTLLTGTNQPQHF.

As to this clonotype: A much more abundant neighbour one base away suggests this may be a read error. The CDR3 loop is CSARIPGARGNQPQHF. For the CDR3, the DNA is TGCAGTGCTAGAATCCCGGGGGCGCGGGGCAATCAGCCCCAGCATTTT. V and J are TRBV20-1 and TRBJ1-5, with D possibly matching TRBD1 (6 bases). The V and J ends lost 2 bases and 2 bases respectively, with 16 bases between them. The CDR3 is 16 residues long. Per germline, CDR1 DFQATT and CDR2 SNEGSKA (reference sequence).

The sample holds a few counts of this clonotype. V usage is TRBV28 and J usage is TRBJ1-5, with TRBD1 matching 7 bases. Per germline, CDR1 MDHEN and CDR2 SYDVKM. Trimming took 1 base from V and 2 from J; bases not matched to a gene: 5. The CDR3 totals 16 residues. The CDR3 sequence is CASSLLRGPGNQPQHF. CDR3 bases: TGTGCCAGCAGTTTATTAAGGGGGCCGGGCAATCAGCCCCAGCATTTT.

There are many counts of this clonotype. The V gene is TRBV18, the J gene TRBJ1-5, with TRBD1 matching over 7 bases. This CDR3 region has 14 residues. The germline gives CDR1 KGHSH, CDR2 LQKENI. Unmatched junction bases numbered 3, after V lost 2 bases and J lost 5 bases. CDR3 region: CASSPTGDYQPQHF. The CDR3 DNA reads as TGTGCCAGCTCACCAACAGGGGACTATCAGCCCCAGCATTTT.

This clonotype has more than one count but fewer than ten. This chain connects TRBV3-1 to TRBJ2-1, with D perhaps matching TRBD1 or TRBD2 (6 bases each). Germline values: CDR1 LGHDT, CDR2 YNNKEL (reference sequence). The CDR3 contains 16 residues. The ends were cut back, 0 bases at V and 4 bases at J, with 13 bases in the middle. CDR3 protein: CASSQDRGVGYNEQFF. The CDR3 nucleotides are TGTGCCAGCAGCCAAGATAGGGGGGTTGGTTACAATGAGCAGTTCTTC.

Notes on this clonotype: The CDR3 end shows no conserved phenylalanine or tryptophan, and so a read error is likely. The V and J genes are TRBV20-1 and TRBJ1-5, with 9 bases identical to TRBD1. Germline CDR1 is DFQATT and CDR2 is SNEGSKA (reference sequence). The ends lost 5 bases at V and 9 bases at J; junction bases unmatched: 11. CDR3 length: 14 amino acids. The CDR3 loop reads CSAYDRGTLWPQHL. The CDR3 region has the DNA TGCAGTGCTTACGACAGGGGGACCCTATGGCCCCAGCATCTT.

As regards this clonotype: Given a much more abundant clone one base away, this may be a read error. The chain carries TRBV7-9 and TRBJ2-7; perhaps TRBD1 as D (6 bases). The end of the DNA aligns better with TRBJ2-1, so the J call may be wrong. CDR1 and CDR2 from the germline V gene are SEHNR and FQNEAQ (reference sequence). CDR3 length equals 13 residues. CDR3 protein: CASSRQVTYEQFF. The CDR3 DNA reads TGTGCCAGCAGCCGACAGGTCACCTACGAGCAGTTCTTC.

This sequence joins TRBV4-1 and TRBJ2-2; weak D call: TRBD2 (6 bases). Trimming took off 4 bases at V and 4 bases at J, with 22 bases between the two ends. Looked up from germline, CDR1 is MGHRA and CDR2 is YSYEKL. The CDR3 spans 18 residues. The CDR3 sequence is CASSREARLVIFTGELFF. The DNA of the CDR3 is TGCGCCAGCAGCCGCGAAGCCCGACTAGTGATATTCACCGGGGAGCTGTTTTTT.

This clonotype was recorded many times. The rearrangement joins TRBV5-8 to TRBJ1-2; D is uncertain. The V gene's germline CDR1 is SGHTS and CDR2 YDEGEE. The CDR3 covers 11 residues. Between the trimmed V and J ends, which lost 1 base and 8 bases, there was a span of 6 bases. The CDR3 reads CASSLLRGYTF. The CDR3 DNA follows: TGTGCCAGCAGCTTGCTCCGCGGCTACACCTTC.

This clonotype was found many times. The V gene is TRBV12-3 or TRBV12-4, the J gene TRBJ2-1; 9 bases agree with TRBD1. The V and J ends lost 5 bases and 4 bases, in that order; junction bases with no gene match: 6. The CDR3 covers 15 residues. The CDR3 nucleotides are TGTGCCAGCAGTATGGGACAGGGACCTTACAATGAGCAGTTCTTC. Translated, it gives CASSMGQGPYNEQFF.

The V and J genes are TRBV12-3 or TRBV12-4 and TRBJ2-6, with 10 positions matching TRBD1. The J segment lost 4 bases and the V segment lost 2 bases, leaving 5 bases of the junction unmatched. The CDR3 consists of 17 residues. The CDR3 reads CASSLRQGARGANVLTF. In DNA, the CDR3 is TGTGCCAGCAGTTTAAGACAGGGGGCAAGAGGGGCCAACGTCCTGACTTTC.

There are many counts of this clonotype. The chain uses TRBV14 and TRBJ2-3; possibly TRBD1 for D (5 bases). V lost 2 bases and J 2 bases, leaving 17 bases between the germline ends. CDR1 and CDR2 (germline): SGHDN, FVKESK. The CDR3 has 17 amino acids. Here the CDR3 reads CASSQNSGHDLTDTQYF. In DNA form, the CDR3 reads TGTGCCAGCAGCCAAAATTCAGGACACGACCTCACAGATACGCAGTATTTT.

V usage is TRBV18 and J usage is TRBJ1-3; tentatively, D is TRBD1 (5 bases). This CDR3 is 13 amino acids long. The germline CDR1 and CDR2 sequences are KGHSH and LQKENI. V lost 3 bases, J lost 5 bases, and 8 bases lay in between. This CDR3 reads CASSPGRRNTIYF. In DNA form, the CDR3 reads TGTGCCAGCTCACCGGGGCGAAGAAACACCATATATTTT.

The chain carries TRBV27 and TRBJ1-4; D uncertain. The length of the CDR3 is 15 residues. From germline, CDR1 is MNHEY and CDR2 SMNVEV (reference sequence). V was clipped by 7 bases and J by 4 bases, with 16 bases between them. The CDR3, as DNA: TGTGCCAGCACCTGGGGAAGGGCAGTTAATGAAAAACTGTTTTTT. Protein product: CASTWGRAVNEKLFF.

This clonotype was observed at least ten times. The V and J genes are TRBV20-1 and TRBJ2-7, with 7 bases fitting TRBD2. With 5 bases clipped from V and 6 bases from J, the junction kept 13 bases outside the gene matches. CDR1 is DFQATT, CDR2 SNEGSKA, per germline (reference sequence). The length of the CDR3 is 14 residues. Here the CDR3 DNA reads TGCAGTGCTTCCCCTGGGAGGGCTCCCCTCGAGCAGTACTTC. Encoded protein: CSASPGRAPLEQYF.

This clonotype has more than one count but fewer than ten. The chain recombines TRBV5-1 with TRBJ2-1; weak D call: TRBD2 (6 bases). Looked up from germline, CDR1 is SGHRS and CDR2 is YFSETQ. With 4 bases removed from V and 6 bases from J, the gap between germline ends came to 23 bases. This CDR3 spans 17 amino acids. The chain's CDR3 is CASSPRRGPEASNEQFF. CDR3 nucleotides: TGCGCCAGCAGCCCCCGGCGGGGCCCCGAGGCTTCCAATGAGCAGTTCTTC.

This chain uses TRBV6-5 with TRBJ1-5; TRBD1 aligns across 7 bases. The CDR3 has 17 residues. V lost 0 bases, J lost 0 bases, and 5 bases stayed unmatched. In germline, CDR1 is MNHEY, CDR2 SVGAGI. The CDR3 DNA is TGTGCCAGCAGTTACTCCCCAACAGGGGCTAGCAATCAGCCCCAGCATTTT. As protein: CASSYSPTGASNQPQHF.